Detailed here is one T cell receptor beta chain. Its antigen is unidentified. This entry comes from a study of OX40 agonist ivuxolimab in advanced cancers. Across the study: As their treatment, patients were administered ivuxolimab, an agonistic anti-OX40 (CD134) antibody. Study conclusions and caveats: Both CD4+ and CD8+ T cell populations in blood had undergone clonal expansion by week 6 at 0.1 to 3.0 mg/kg. Also showing low normalized T-cell clonal expansion were some of the nonresponders. Undetermined was the antigen specificity of the expanded peripheral T cells.

This CDR3 has 13 residues. Germline CDR1 LNHDA, CDR2 SQIVND (reference sequence). V was cut by 6 bases and J by 4 bases, with 12 bases left in between. Generated by immunoSEQ multiplex PCR, the TCRdb table keeps only in-frame clones and is missing some. Of tens of thousands of clones listed, approximately 80% were seen once; the top ten hold 8.5% to 12%. The specimen was CD4+ or CD8+ T cells sorted from blood, collected in a trial of the OX40 agonist ivuxolimab. The sequence was obtained from an adult with an advanced solid tumor such as melanoma, head and neck, liver or kidney cancer. The rearrangement joins TRBV19 to TRBJ1-1; D is perhaps TRBD1 (5 bases). CDR3 coding DNA: TGTGCCAGTAGCGGTCTAAGGGGCACTGAAGCTTTCTTT. It specifies CASSGLRGTEAFF. Looking up the rest from reference TRBV19 and TRBJ1-1 gives the full variable domain: DGGITQSPKYLFRKEGQNVTLSCEQNLNHDAMYWYRQDPGQGLRLIYYSQIVNDFQKGDIAEGYSVSREKKESFPLTVTSAQKNPTAFYLCASSGLRGTEAFFGQGTRLTVV.